Listed here are 11 T cell receptor beta chains from one sample, sequenced in a study of chemoradiotherapy in HPV16-positive cancers. Using immunoSEQ multiplex PCR, the repertoire was profiled, and TCRdb retains in-frame clones only, with some absent. The data show about 5,000 clones, 85% to 95% seen once. The specimen was obtained from a patient who underwent chemoradiotherapy. The receptors shown here come from a human donor with HPV-associated anogenital cancer.

The chain links TRBV15 to TRBJ1-2; D gene uncertain. The CDR3 length is 17 residues. Per germline, CDR1 LNHNV and CDR2 YYDKDF (reference sequence). Trimming took off 0 bases at V and 0 bases at J, with 14 bases between the two ends. DNA of the CDR3: TGTGCCACCAGCAGAGATCTCCCAGAAGGAGCTAACTATGGCTACACCTTC. Its translation is CATSRDLPEGANYGYTF. Complete variable domain (other parts from reference TRBV15 and TRBJ1-2): DAMVIQNPRYQVTQFGKPVTLSCSQTLNHNVMYWYQQKSSQAPKLLFHYYDKDFNNEADTPDNFQSRRPNTSFCFLDIRSPGLGDTAMYLCATSRDLPEGANYGYTFGSGTRLTVV.

The chain couples TRBV10-3 to TRBJ1-2, with D perhaps TRBD1 (5 bases). V dropped 7 bases and J dropped 0 bases, with 9 bases sitting between them. Looked up from germline, CDR1 is ENHRY and CDR2 is SYGVKD. The CDR3 extends over 13 amino acids. The CDR3 coding sequence is TGTGCCATCAAGGGGTTCTCTAACTATGGCTACACCTTC. Translated: CAIKGFSNYGYTF.

The chain recombines TRBV4-3 with TRBJ1-1; no reliable D call. Germline V gives CDR1 LGHNA, CDR2 YSLEER. Trimming left V 0 bases short and J 11 bases short, with 25 bases between. The CDR3 is made up of 17 amino acids. The CDR3 DNA is TGCGCCAGCAGCCAAGATATGGTTATGGGTACTCAGGCGGCCGCTTTCTTT. It codes for CASSQDMVMGTQAAAFF.

The rearrangement uses TRBV2 and TRBJ1-2; D uncertain. The germline gives CDR1 SNHLY, CDR2 FYNNEI. The CDR3 totals 13 residues. V lost 3 bases, J lost 7 bases, and 12 bases lay in between. The CDR3 is CASSEVSGRGYTF. The DNA of the CDR3 is TGTGCCAGCAGTGAGGTGTCCGGTCGTGGCTACACCTTC. The variable domain in full, with the rest retrieved from reference TRBV2 and TRBJ1-2, is EPEVTQTPSHQVTQMGQEVILRCVPISNHLYFYWYRQILGQKVEFLVSFYNNEISEKSEIFDDQFSVERPDGSNFTLKIRSTKLEDSAMYFCASSEVSGRGYTFGSGTRLTVV.

The V gene is TRBV14, the J gene TRBJ2-2, with D unclear. CDR3 length: 14 residues. Per germline, CDR1 SGHDN and CDR2 FVKESK. The germline V and J ends were trimmed by 0 bases and 6 bases, with 8 bases remaining between them. CDR3 DNA: TGTGCCAGCAGCCAAGACCGCCCCCCCGGGGAGCTGTTTTTT. Translating it yields CASSQDRPPGELFF.

The J gene is TRBJ1-5, the V gene TRBV4-2; D not certain. The CDR3 is 14 amino acids. Between the trimmed V and J ends, which lost 1 base and 0 bases, there was a span of 4 bases. The germline gives CDR1 LGHNA, CDR2 YNFKEQ. As DNA, the CDR3 is TGTGCCAGCAGCCAAGGGGATAGCAATCAGCCCCAGCATTTT. This encodes CASSQGDSNQPQHF.

This clone is a singleton in its sample. The rearrangement uses TRBV5-4 and TRBJ2-1, with D hard to call. Trimming cost V 4 bases and J 2 bases, with 4 bases left between them. The germline V gene encodes CDR1 SGHNT and CDR2 YYREEE (reference sequence). This CDR3 has 12 amino acids. The CDR3 coding sequence is TGTGCCAGCAGCGTACCCTACAATGAGCAGTTCTTC. Protein sequence: CASSVPYNEQFF.

The chain couples TRBV28 to TRBJ1-2; D might be TRBD1 (6 bases). Germline CDR1 MDHEN, CDR2 SYDVKM. Trimming removed 1 base from V and 5 bases from J, with 11 bases in between. The CDR3 loop spans 14 amino acids. CDR3 amino acids: CASSLSGGIYGYTF. In DNA, the CDR3 is TGTGCCAGCAGTTTATCGGGGGGCATATATGGCTACACCTTC.

This rearrangement joins TRBV2 to TRBJ2-3, with D perhaps TRBD1 (6 bases). The CDR3 sequence is 16 residues long. V was shortened by 4 bases and J by 4 bases, with 18 bases between the two germline ends. Looked up from germline, CDR1 is SNHLY and CDR2 is FYNNEI. This CDR3 is CASSGMGQHLADTQYF. In DNA form, the CDR3 reads TGTGCCAGCAGTGGAATGGGACAACACCTAGCAGATACGCAGTATTTT.

This sequence joins TRBV5-6 and TRBJ2-1; D uncertain. CDR3 length: 15 residues. The V gene's germline CDR1 is SGHDT and CDR2 YYEEEE. Trimming left V 0 bases short and J 4 bases short, with 11 bases between. Here the CDR3 DNA reads TGTGCCAGCAGCTTGGGACACTTTGCGTACAATGAGCAGTTCTTC. This gives the protein CASSLGHFAYNEQFF.

The chain couples TRBV5-6 to TRBJ1-5, with 7 bases that match TRBD1. The length of the CDR3 is 15 residues. Germline values: CDR1 SGHDT, CDR2 YYEEEE. With 2 bases clipped from V and 8 bases from J, the junction kept 10 bases outside the gene matches. CDR3 protein: CASSFLTGQEEPQHF. The CDR3 DNA reads TGTGCCAGCAGCTTTCTGACAGGGCAAGAGGAGCCCCAGCATTTT.